A single sample is the source of the 20 T cell receptor beta chains below, sequenced in a study of T cells in tumors after PD-1 blockade. Repertoires were generated with immunoSEQ multiplex PCR, while TCRdb's copy carries only in-frame clones and drops some. The sample has 32,000 or so clones; roughly 78% are singletons. Source: PBMCs, taken before anti-PD-1 treatment. All receptors come from a human donor with basal cell carcinoma.

The chain employs TRBV30 and TRBJ2-3; D not resolved. Between the trimmed V and J ends, which lost 1 base and 4 bases, there was a span of 6 bases. From germline, CDR1 is GTSNPN and CDR2 SVGIG (reference sequence). The CDR3 has 12 residues. In DNA form, the CDR3 reads TGTGCCTGGAGTGGTTTGTCAGATACGCAGTATTTT. It specifies CAWSGLSDTQYF.

The V and J genes are TRBV6-6 and TRBJ2-3; 11 nucleotides match TRBD2. The CDR3 consists of 17 residues. Germline CDR1 MNHNY, CDR2 SVGAGI (reference sequence). The ends lost 5 bases at V and 7 bases at J; junction bases unmatched: 14. CDR3 coding DNA: TGTGCCAGCAGTCCCCTTGGTAGCGGGGGGGTAGATTATACGCAGTATTTT. Translation: CASSPLGSGGVDYTQYF.

The V and J genes are TRBV7-2 and TRBJ1-2; 9 nucleotides line up with TRBD1. V was pared by 5 bases and J by 1 base, with 5 bases of the junction left unmatched. There are 15 residues in the CDR3. Germline V gene lookup returns CDR1 SGHTA and CDR2 FQGNSA. CDR3 loop: CASSPTGGLNYGYTF. The CDR3 DNA reads as TGTGCCAGCAGCCCTACAGGGGGCCTTAACTATGGCTACACCTTC.

The chain joins TRBV27 to TRBJ1-3; D gene uncertain. Looked up from germline, CDR1 is MNHEY and CDR2 is SMNVEV (reference sequence). The length of the CDR3 is 14 residues. Trimming left V 7 bases short and J 0 bases short, with 10 bases between. The CDR3 reads CASKTGSSGNTIYF. For the CDR3, the DNA is TGTGCCAGCAAAACGGGAAGCTCTGGAAACACCATATATTTT.

The J gene is TRBJ1-1, the V gene TRBV9; perhaps TRBD1 as D (5 bases). Germline CDR1 SGDLS, CDR2 YYNGEE. The germline V and J ends were trimmed by 0 bases and 4 bases, with 10 bases remaining between them. The CDR3 consists of 14 residues. CDR3 in amino acids: CASSVGHGATEAFF. Here the CDR3 DNA reads TGTGCCAGCAGCGTAGGGCATGGGGCCACTGAAGCTTTCTTT. The variable domain in full, with the rest retrieved from reference TRBV9 and TRBJ1-1, is DSGVTQTPKHLITATGQRVTLRCSPRSGDLSVYWYQQSLDQGLQFLIQYYNGEERAKGNILERFSAQQFPDLHSELNLSSLELGDSALYFCASSVGHGATEAFFGQGTRLTVV.

The CDR3, as DNA: TGTGCCAGCAGCCCCCAGGGGGACGACACAGATACGCAGTATTTT. Translation: CASSPQGDDTDTQYF. The V gene is TRBV7-2, the J gene TRBJ2-3; 7 bases line up with TRBD1. The J segment lost 2 bases and the V segment lost 5 bases, leaving 7 bases of the junction unmatched. From germline, CDR1 is SGHTA and CDR2 FQGNSA. CDR3 length equals 15 residues.

A note on this clone: The junction and the germline gene differ at one end; a read error may be behind it. The identical CDR3 is also encoded by other nucleotide sequences in the sample. This chain joins TRBV11-3 and TRBJ1-2; tentative D call: TRBD1 (5 bases). This CDR3 region has 13 residues. Germline loops: CDR1 SGHNT, CDR2 YENEEA. CDR3 sequence (DNA): TGCGCCAGCAGCTTAGACAGATCCTATGGCTACACCTTC. Its translation: CASSLDRSYGYTF.

This chain uses TRBV7-3 with TRBJ1-1, with a weak D call TRBD1 (5 bases). Germline assignment: CDR1 SGHTA and CDR2 FQGTGA. Trimming pared 3 bases from V and 2 bases from J, leaving 13 bases between. The CDR3 is 15 residues long. DNA of the CDR3: TGTGCCAGCAGCTTTTCCGGGCAGGGAAACACTGAAGCTTTCTTT. Protein product: CASSFSGQGNTEAFF.

V and J are TRBV7-7 and TRBJ2-7; 8 bases agree with TRBD1. There are 15 residues in the CDR3. Germline CDR1 and CDR2: SSHAT and FNYEAQ (reference sequence). V dropped 2 bases and J dropped 3; count of bases not matched to a gene: 6. As DNA, the CDR3 is TGTGCCAGCAGCTTACGGTCAGGGGGCGTCTACGAGCAGTACTTC. Its translation is CASSLRSGGVYEQYF. Complete variable domain (other parts from reference TRBV7-7 and TRBJ2-7): GAGVSQSPRYKVTKRGQDVTLRCDPISSHATLYWYQQALGQGPEFLTYFNYEAQPDKSGLPSDRFSAERPEGSISTLTIQRTEQRDSAMYRCASSLRSGGVYEQYFGPGTRLTVT.

The chain combines TRBV5-8 with TRBJ2-5; the D gene is possibly TRBD1 (5 bases). Looked up from germline, CDR1 is SGHTS and CDR2 is YDEGEE. The V and J ends lost 1 base and 0 bases respectively, with 10 bases between them. The CDR3 contains 15 residues. For the CDR3, the DNA is TGTGCCAGCAGCTTGAAGGGGCTGTACCAAGAGACCCAGTACTTC. Translation gives CASSLKGLYQETQYF.

Notes on this clone: The same CDR3 also results from other DNA sequences found in this sample. The CDR3 region is CASSDKNYGYTF. DNA of the CDR3: TGTGCCAGCAGTGACAAGAACTATGGCTACACCTTC. J is TRBJ1-2 and V is TRBV25-1, with D unclear. The CDR3 is made up of 12 amino acids. The V gene's germline CDR1 is MGHDK and CDR2 SYGVNS. Trimming removed 3 bases from V and 2 bases from J, with 4 bases in between.

This sequence joins TRBV3-1 (or the pseudogene TRBV3-2) and TRBJ1-5; D perhaps matches TRBD1 (5 bases). CDR1 and CDR2 from the germline V gene are LGHDT and YNNKEL (reference sequence). The CDR3 contains 12 residues. The CDR3 spells CARRGARQPQHF. The CDR3 DNA reads as TGTGCACGCCGAGGGGCTCGCCAGCCCCAGCATTTT.

This chain links TRBV11-3 with TRBJ2-7; D not resolved. V was trimmed by 0 bases and J by 2 bases, leaving 5 bases between them. CDR1 is SGHNT and CDR2 is YENEEA in the germline V gene. The CDR3 totals 13 residues. This chain's CDR3 is CASSLEVTYEQYF. For the CDR3, the DNA is TGTGCCAGCAGCTTAGAAGTAACCTACGAGCAGTACTTC.

This rearrangement joins TRBV5-5 to TRBJ2-7; 9 nucleotides agree with TRBD1. Germline values: CDR1 SGHKS, CDR2 YYEKEE (reference sequence). V lost 4 bases, J lost 3 bases, and 8 bases stayed unmatched. The CDR3 consists of 15 residues. The CDR3 DNA sequence: TGTGCCAGCAGCACTACCGGGACAGGGTTCTACGAGCAGTACTTC. It yields the protein CASSTTGTGFYEQYF.

This clone showed up just a few times. This chain links TRBV30 with TRBJ1-6; the match to TRBD1 covers 10 bases. There are 15 residues in the CDR3. Germline V lookup: CDR1 GTSNPN, CDR2 SVGIG (reference sequence). Germline trimming cut 2 bases from V and 9 bases from J; bases unmatched to any gene: 7. For the CDR3, the DNA is TGTGCCTGGAGTCAAGGGACAGGGGTGGGTTCACCCCTCCACTTT. Its translation: CAWSQGTGVGSPLHF.

The CDR3 DNA reads as TGTGCCAGCAGTTACTCTTCCGGGGGAAAACTGTTTTTT. Translating it yields CASSYSSGGKLFF. The rearrangement links TRBV6-5 to TRBJ1-4; maybe TRBD1 (5 bases). CDR3 length: 13 amino acids. Between the trimmed V and J ends, which lost 0 bases and 10 bases, there was a span of 9 bases. Germline V gives CDR1 MNHEY, CDR2 SVGAGI.

This clone was detected once. V and J are TRBV29-1 and TRBJ2-7; the D call may be TRBD1 or TRBD2 (5 bases each). Between the trimmed V and J ends, which lost 5 bases and 0 bases, there was a span of 17 bases. This CDR3 region has 15 residues. Germline V gene lookup returns CDR1 SQVTM and CDR2 ANQGSEA. CDR3 amino acids: CSVSIDGGFSYEQYF. The CDR3 region has the DNA TGCAGCGTTAGTATCGATGGGGGATTCTCCTACGAGCAGTACTTC.

CDR3 bases: TGTGCCAGCAGCCCGATTAACTCTGGGGCCAACGTCCTGACTTTC. Translation: CASSPINSGANVLTF. The chain has TRBV6-6 and TRBJ2-6; no reliable D call. This CDR3 is 15 amino acids long. The V end was cut by 6 bases, the J end by 0 bases, with 9 bases between. Germline assignment: CDR1 MNHNY and CDR2 SVGAGI (reference sequence).

This chain connects TRBV11-1 to TRBJ2-1; D remains ambiguous. Trimming removed 2 bases from V and 7 bases from J, with 6 bases in between. CDR1 and CDR2 from the germline V gene are SGHAT and FQDESV (reference sequence). The length of the CDR3 is 12 residues. This chain's CDR3 is CASSLLGNEQFF. The CDR3 bases are TGTGCCAGCAGCTTACTAGGAAATGAGCAGTTCTTC.

This clone has more than one count but fewer than ten. The chain carries TRBV13 and TRBJ2-5, with D possibly being TRBD2 (6 bases). The ends were cut back, 3 bases at V and 1 base at J, with 12 bases in the middle. The germline gives CDR1 PRHDT, CDR2 FYEKMQ (reference sequence). The CDR3 spans 15 residues. The CDR3 nucleotides read TGTGCCAGCAGCTTGCGGGACCGCTCCCAAGAGACCCAGTACTTC. Amino acids: CASSLRDRSQETQYF.